The rows below give T cell receptor beta chains drawn from one sample of a study of graft-versus-host responses after intestinal transplantation. Profiled with immunoSEQ multiplex PCR; TCRdb holds only in-frame clones, not every one. The sample yields tens of thousands of clones, about 94% seen once. Their antigens remain unidentified. The material sequenced was unstimulated CD4+ T cells sorted from spleen or lymph node cells, taken before transplant. These receptors originate from a human donor who was the organ donor for an intestinal transplant. CDR3s include the opening cysteine and the closing phenylalanine or tryptophan. The order of the fields is J gene, D gene, V gene, clone size, CDR3 protein, CDR3 DNA. D genes are given only for firm matches. The size of a clone is reported for some rows only, either as once, few or many, or as a class for expanded clones.

J: TRBJ1-1; D: NA; V: TRBV11-2; size: NA; CDR3: CASSLRRNTEAFF; DNA: TGTGCCAGCAGCTTACGTAGGAACACTGAAGCTTTCTTT
J: TRBJ2-2; D: NA; V: TRBV5-1; size: NA; CDR3: CASSLGGVDIWDTGELFF; DNA: TGCGCCAGCAGCTTGGGAGGTGTCGATATCTGGGACACCGGGGAGCTGTTTTTT
J: TRBJ2-1; D: NA; V: TRBV27; size: NA; CDR3: CASSFIGVHINEQFF; DNA: TGTGCCAGCAGTTTTATCGGGGTCCACATCAATGAGCAGTTCTTC
J: TRBJ1-1; D: NA; V: TRBV5-1; size: NA; CDR3: CASSLTGNTEAFF; DNA: TGCGCCAGCAGTTTAACAGGGAACACTGAAGCTTTCTTT
J: TRBJ2-7; D: TRBD1; V: TRBV7-8; size: NA; CDR3: CASSPGGYEQYF; DNA: TGTGCCAGCAGCCCAGGGGGCTACGAGCAGTACTTC
J: TRBJ1-5; D: NA; V: TRBV6-1; size: few; CDR3: CASSEAGQSQHF; DNA: TGTGCCAGCAGTGAAGCAGGTCAGTCCCAGCATTTT
J: TRBJ1-4; D: NA; V: TRBV29-1; size: NA; CDR3: CSVELPPNEKLFF; DNA: TGCAGCGTTGAACTCCCCCCGAATGAAAAACTGTTTTTT
J: TRBJ1-2; D: NA; V: TRBV15; size: NA; CDR3: CATSRDTGFGYTF; DNA: TGTGCCACCAGCAGGGATACCGGATTCGGCTACACCTTC
J: TRBJ1-2; D: NA; V: TRBV6-1; size: few; CDR3: CASRRTGDYGYTF; DNA: TGTGCCAGCAGACGCACAGGTGACTATGGCTACACCTTC
J: TRBJ2-7; D: NA; V: TRBV12-1; size: NA; CDR3: CASSSGTSRVGQYF; DNA: TGTGCCAGCAGCTCCGGGACATCCCGAGTTGGGCAGTACTTC
J: TRBJ1-5; D: TRBD1; V: TRBV6-6; size: NA; CDR3: CASVDRELNQPQHF; DNA: TGTGCCAGCGTCGACAGGGAGCTTAATCAGCCCCAGCATTTT
J: TRBJ1-2; D: NA; V: TRBV6-5; size: once; CDR3: CASSTVDSYGYTF; DNA: TGTGCCAGCAGCACCGTTGACAGTTATGGCTACACCTTC
J: TRBJ1-6; D: TRBD1; V: TRBV5-4; size: NA; CDR3: CASSLIAGGNSPLHF; DNA: TGTGCCAGCAGCTTGATCGCAGGGGGCAATTCACCCCTCCACTTT
J: TRBJ2-3; D: NA; V: TRBV5-1; size: NA; CDR3: CASSLESDTQYF; DNA: TGCGCCAGCAGCTTGGAATCAGATACGCAGTATTTT
J: TRBJ2-3; D: TRBD2; V: TRBV28; size: NA; CDR3: CASSLSGLAAGGVQYF; DNA: TGTGCCAGCAGCCTATCGGGACTAGCGGCGGGAGGGGTGCAGTATTTT
J: TRBJ2-2; D: NA; V: TRBV5-1; size: NA; CDR3: CASSLAGPGELFF; DNA: TGCGCCAGCAGCTTGGCAGGGCCCGGGGAGCTGTTTTTT
J: TRBJ1-1; D: NA; V: TRBV5-1; size: NA; CDR3: CASSLTVMNTEAFF; DNA: TGCGCCAGCAGCTTGACGGTAATGAACACTGAAGCTTTCTTT
J: TRBJ2-7; D: TRBD1; V: TRBV11-2; size: NA; CDR3: CASSLGDRVYEQYF; DNA: TGTGCCAGCAGCTTAGGAGACAGGGTCTACGAGCAGTACTTC
J: TRBJ1-5; D: NA; V: TRBV7-3; size: NA; CDR3: CASSSHLWQGCNQPQHF; DNA: TGTGCCAGCAGCTCCCACCTCTGGCAGGGTTGCAATCAGCCCCAGCATTTT
J: TRBJ2-7; D: NA; V: TRBV19; size: NA; CDR3: CASSIPGYEDEQYF; DNA: TGTGCCAGTAGTATCCCAGGGTACGAAGACGAGCAGTACTTC
J: TRBJ1-3; D: NA; V: TRBV23-1; size: NA; CDR3: CASSQSKGRIYIGGNTIYF; DNA: TGCGCCAGCAGTCAATCAAAGGGGCGGATCTATATCGGTGGAAACACCATATATTTT
J: TRBJ1-1; D: NA; V: TRBV5-1; size: NA; CDR3: CASSPGRVTEAFF; DNA: TGCGCCAGCAGCCCTGGCCGCGTGACTGAAGCTTTCTTT
J: TRBJ2-3; D: TRBD2; V: TRBV28; size: NA; CDR3: CASSIIDHPVTSGASDTQYF; DNA: TGTGCCAGCAGCATTATTGACCACCCCGTAACTAGCGGAGCCTCAGATACGCAGTATTTT
J: TRBJ1-1; D: TRBD1; V: TRBV28; size: NA; CDR3: CASSPGTGGLEAFF; DNA: TGTGCCAGCAGTCCGGGGACAGGGGGACTTGAAGCTTTCTTT
J: TRBJ1-4; D: NA; V: TRBV6-1; size: NA; CDR3: CASSRSEENEKLFF; DNA: TGTGCCAGCAGCAGGTCTGAGGAGAATGAAAAACTGTTTTTT
J: TRBJ2-1; D: TRBD1; V: TRBV10-3; size: NA; CDR3: CAIKPGQGIPNEQFF; DNA: TGTGCCATCAAGCCGGGACAGGGAATACCCAATGAGCAGTTCTTC